This entry features one T cell receptor beta chain sequence. No antigen is known for it. Per-base qualities were not stored, and no clone one base away is much larger. This specimen comes from a study of T cell responses to AZD1222 COVID-19 vaccine (dated by TCRdb to 2020 to 2023). Some background on the complete study: AZD1222 recipients with second doses at about 4 weeks or about 12 weeks were pooled, because spike-specific TCR depth and breadth did not differ between schedules. Enrollment into the trials was organized by age into subgroups of 18-55, 56-69 and 70-plus years, and those subgroups contained about 160, 30 and 59 TCR-sequenced participants, respectively. A total of 233 trial participants underwent TCR sequencing, of whom 207 had received two doses of AZD1222 and about 25 had received two doses of the MenACWY control vaccine. Results the study describes overall, beyond this receptor: After two AZD1222 doses, both the breadth and the depth of spike-specific TCRs were significantly higher than at day 0 and than in MenACWY recipients. Participants were mostly white British and included more females than males, and it was suggested by the authors that clonal diversity may have been underestimated. Reportedly, almost half of the unique spike-specific TCRs recognized epitopes lying outside the regions that are mutated in the B.1.351 and B.1.1.7 variants. Conclusions about previously exposed vaccinees were limited because only six or seven AZD1222 recipients were SARS-CoV-2 seropositive at baseline. Because no samples from the day 14 peak response were available, repertoires could be characterized only after the peak T cell response. The 56-69-year group was small, and its depth increase did not reach significance, likely because of low power. The whole spike protein was spanned by vaccine-associated CD4 TCRs, and dominant responses were seen in regions 160-218 and 743-854.

In the paper's terms, the time point label means: baseline before first vaccination. Samples from vaccinated people were obtained from the UK trials COV001 and COV002, which included a single-blind randomized controlled phase 2/3 trial of AZD1222 (ChAdOx1 nCoV-19) in healthy adults. For TCRbeta chain sequencing, PBMC samples were collected from trial participants at day 0 and at day 28 after the second dose. The CDR3 regions of human TCRbeta chains were analyzed by immunosequencing. From the authors' description of their analysis: Repertoire TCRs were matched against a reference library of SARS-CoV-2-specific TCRs generated with the MIRA antigen-specificity platform. Breadth meant the fraction of unique TCRs that were SARS-CoV-2-associated, whereas depth meant the fraction of total T cells that were SARS-CoV-2-associated. Using the MIRA data, each spike-specific TCR was mapped to the spike region that the TCR reacts to and placed in a CD4 or CD8 class. Log10-transformed breadth and depth values were compared by one-way ANOVA with Sidak's multiple comparisons tests. TCRdb provides this immuneACCESS table in a form limited to in-frame rearrangements. Some clones are lacking; in checked studies, under half of them reflect an unresolved V gene, and why the rest are absent is not known. From that table come the V and J calls and clone size; the DNA was used to work out D and trimming. The sample table shows approximately 200,000 clones, and roughly 88% are seen once. The top ten clones comprise over 6% of the sample.

Taken from the germline V gene, the CDR1 and CDR2 loops are MNHEY and SVGAGI. After removal of 5 bases from V and 7 bases from J, the junction retains 13 bases not matched to a gene. The CDR3, cysteine through phenylalanine, is 15 amino acids long. The read is trimmed to its CDR3 DNA, 45 bases read in frame from base 1. This receptor was taken from an adult in good health. The sequencing here drew on peripheral blood, taken on day 0 of AZD1222 vaccination. The chain couples TRBV6-5 to TRBJ2-7; 8 bases in between match TRBD1. The sequenced DNA is TGTGCCAGCAGTAAGACCCGACAGGGGATCGGAGAGCAGTACTTC. This is translated as CASSKTRQGIGEQYF.